This TCR beta chain was found in a study of cytomegalovirus exposure and HLA in healthy donors. Study information: Per a later analysis, the approximately 700 first-cohort and 100 to 150 validation repertoires shared one platform.

In regard to this clone: Its antigen is not known.

Study-level findings and limits: Clusters of TCRs from the first cohort tended to co-occur in the approximately 120 validation repertoires (as a later analysis found).

Repertoires were generated with immunoSEQ multiplex PCR, while TCRdb's copy carries only in-frame clones and drops some. The repertoire has about 65,000 clones, about 90% of them found once; the top ten carry 1% to 1.5%. The V and J ends lost 9 bases and 5 bases respectively, with 14 bases between them. Germline V gene sequence: CDR1 LNHDA, CDR2 SQIVND (reference sequence). This CDR3 contains 13 residues. The sequence was obtained from a woman under 30 in good health and CMV-seronegative. The V gene is TRBV19, the J gene TRBJ1-5, with a possible D match to TRBD1 (5 bases). The specimen was PBMCs. The DNA of the CDR3 is TGTGCCAGCGGTAGGGGTGTGGATCAGCCCCAGCATTTT. Translation gives CASGRGVDQPQHF.